Below are 30 T cell receptor beta chains sequenced from a single sample in a study of blood T cell repertoires in COVID-19. The data were produced by immunoSEQ multiplex PCR, yet TCRdb's version contains in-frame clones alone and is incomplete. The sample records 65,000 or so clones, approximately 82% being singletons. The specimen sequenced was peripheral blood. Receptors were obtained from a man in his fifties or sixties with acute or convalescent COVID-19.

Comments on this clone: One end of the junction varies from germline; a read error may be responsible. The chain has TRBV7-8 and TRBJ2-1, with 12 positions matching TRBD2. Germline assignment: CDR1 SGHVS and CDR2 FQNEAQ. CDR3 length equals 14 residues. This chain's CDR3 is CASSLAGGYNEQFF. CDR3 in DNA: TGTGCCAGCAGCCTAGCGGGGGGGTACAATGAGCAGTTCTTC.

The chain recombines TRBV19 with TRBJ2-5; TRBD2 is a possible D gene (5 bases). The V gene lost 8 bases and the J gene lost 2 bases, with 12 bases spanning the gap. The CDR3 length is 13 residues. Germline lookup yields CDR1 LNHDA and CDR2 SQIVND (reference sequence). The CDR3 sequence: CASSGGSQETQYF. CDR3 DNA: TGTGCCAGTTCCGGAGGTTCTCAAGAGACCCAGTACTTC.

The CDR3 sequence is CASGFGLAGEETQYF. CDR3 DNA: TGTGCTAGTGGTTTCGGACTAGCGGGTGAAGAGACCCAGTACTTC. This chain joins TRBV12-5 and TRBJ2-5, with 11 bases aligning to TRBD2. The germline V gene encodes CDR1 LGHNT and CDR2 FRNRAP. The CDR3 consists of 15 residues. Unmatched junction bases numbered 3, after V lost 3 bases and J lost 3 bases.

The chain employs TRBV9 and TRBJ2-1; 7 positions agree with TRBD2. V lost 1 base, J lost 0 bases, and 1 base stayed unmatched. Germline V CDR1 and CDR2: SGDLS, YYNGEE. This CDR3 is 15 amino acids long. The CDR3 DNA reads as TGTGCCAGCAGCGTACGCGGGGGCTCCTACAATGAGCAGTTCTTC. The encoded protein is CASSVRGGSYNEQFF. Supplemented by reference TRBV9 and TRBJ2-1, the full variable domain reads DSGVTQTPKHLITATGQRVTLRCSPRSGDLSVYWYQQSLDQGLQFLIQYYNGEERAKGNILERFSAQQFPDLHSELNLSSLELGDSALYFCASSVRGGSYNEQFFGPGTRLTVL.

The chain combines TRBV5-6 with TRBJ1-5; D is uncertain. Trimming stripped 0 bases from V and 1 base from J, with 8 bases between. The length of the CDR3 is 15 residues. The germline gives CDR1 SGHDT, CDR2 YYEEEE. As DNA, the CDR3 is TGTGCCAGCAGCTTGGCTTCCGGGAGCAATCAGCCCCAGCATTTT. This sequence encodes CASSLASGSNQPQHF.

CDR3 loop: CATVTFDRPLNTEAFF. The CDR3 DNA sequence: TGCGCCACCGTCACTTTCGACAGACCATTGAACACTGAAGCTTTCTTT. The chain recombines TRBV10-1 with TRBJ1-1; possible D gene TRBD1, 5 bases. CDR3 length: 16 amino acids. Germline V gene sequence: CDR1 WNHNN, CDR2 SYGVQD (reference sequence). Trimming stripped 10 bases from V and 0 bases from J, with 21 bases between.

The chain couples TRBV6-1 to TRBJ1-5; D is uncertain. Germline V gene sequence: CDR1 MNHNS, CDR2 SASEGT. The CDR3 loop spans 14 amino acids. The V end was cut by 2 bases, the J end by 7 bases, with 12 bases between. The CDR3 region has the DNA TGTGCCAGCAGTGAATTGTCGCTCGGGCAGCCCCAGCATTTT. It translates to CASSELSLGQPQHF.

This clone was observed a single time. This sequence joins TRBV19 and TRBJ1-2; weak D call: TRBD1 (6 bases). The V gene lost 6 bases and the J gene lost 7 bases, with 21 bases spanning the gap. Germline V gene data show CDR1 as LNHDA and CDR2 as SQIVND (reference sequence). The CDR3 runs to 15 residues. CDR3 loop: CASSGHSVGRGGYTF. CDR3 sequence (DNA): TGTGCCAGTAGCGGCCACAGTGTTGGCAGGGGTGGCTACACCTTC.

The gene calls are TRBV14 and TRBJ2-1; TRBD1 aligns across 7 bases. Germline CDR1 and CDR2: SGHDN and FVKESK. This CDR3 has 15 amino acids. V shed 3 bases, J shed 0 bases, and the junction held 2 bases outside the gene matches. CDR3 loop: CASSHRQGSYNEQFF. The CDR3 DNA is TGTGCCAGCAGCCATAGACAGGGCTCCTACAATGAGCAGTTCTTC.

The rearrangement links TRBV19 to TRBJ2-7, with D hard to call. The CDR3 sequence is 14 residues long. The germline V gene encodes CDR1 LNHDA and CDR2 SQIVND (reference sequence). Deletions cut 2 bases from V and 4 bases from J, with 12 bases between. CDR3 coding DNA: TGTGCCAGTAGTATACATCCCGAGGCTTACGAGCAGTACTTC. Its protein product is CASSIHPEAYEQYF.

This sequence joins TRBV4-2 and TRBJ2-3; weak D call: TRBD1 (7 bases). V was pared by 5 bases and J by 4 bases, with 16 bases between. The CDR3 totals 15 residues. CDR1 is LGHNA, CDR2 YNFKEQ, per germline. The CDR3 DNA sequence: TGTGCCAGCAGCAAAGGGGGCGGGGACTCAGATACGCAGTATTTT. Its protein is CASSKGGGDSDTQYF.

The chain's CDR3 is CASRPKTGDQETQYF. As DNA, the CDR3 is TGTGCCAGCAGACCCAAGACAGGGGACCAAGAGACCCAGTACTTC. The rearrangement links TRBV11-1 to TRBJ2-5, with 8 bases fitting TRBD1. The CDR3 consists of 15 residues. The V gene end was trimmed by 6 bases and the J gene end by 0 bases; junction bases not matched to a gene: 6. The germline V gene has CDR1 SGHAT and CDR2 FQDESV (reference sequence).

This clone was picked up one time. V gene TRBV24-1 combines with J gene TRBJ2-1; 10 bases are shared with TRBD1. CDR3 length: 20 residues. Germline CDR1 KGHDR, CDR2 SFDVKD. After removal of 6 bases from V and 0 bases from J, the junction contained 16 bases not matched to a gene. CDR3 coding DNA: TGTGCCACCAGTCCCCAGACAGGGGGCAAGGGGCCGAGCTCCTACAATGAGCAGTTCTTC. Encoded protein: CATSPQTGGKGPSSYNEQFF.

This clone occurred once. This chain joins TRBV7-9 and TRBJ2-3; TRBD2 might be the D (5 bases). Germline values: CDR1 SEHNR, CDR2 FQNEAQ (reference sequence). V lost 6 bases, J lost 6 bases, and 16 bases lay in between. The CDR3 consists of 14 residues. The CDR3 loop reads CASSSSRKGDTQYF. In nucleotides, the CDR3 is TGTGCCAGCAGTTCTAGCCGGAAAGGGGATACGCAGTATTTT.

The chain carries TRBV6-6 and TRBJ2-3; the match to TRBD1 covers 9 bases. This CDR3 region has 14 residues. The J segment lost 4 bases and the V segment lost 4 bases, leaving 3 bases of the junction unmatched. CDR1 and CDR2 from the germline V gene are MNHNY and SVGAGI (reference sequence). CDR3 bases: TGTGCCAGCAGTTGGGACAGGGCGGCAGATACGCAGTATTTT. Protein product: CASSWDRAADTQYF.

The chain uses TRBV7-2 and TRBJ1-4; no clear D gene. With 5 bases removed from V and 0 bases from J, the gap between germline ends came to 10 bases. The germline gives CDR1 SGHTA, CDR2 FQGNSA. The CDR3 is 15 residues long. The CDR3 is CASSRSPATNEKLFF. The CDR3, as DNA: TGTGCCAGCAGCCGTAGCCCCGCAACTAATGAAAAACTGTTTTTT.

V and J are TRBV15 and TRBJ1-1; D might be TRBD1 (6 bases). The CDR3 sequence is 15 residues long. In germline, CDR1 is LNHNV, CDR2 YYDKDF (reference sequence). Trimming took 0 bases from V and 4 from J, leaving 12 bases between them. The CDR3 DNA reads TGTGCCACCAGCAGAGATCCTCGGGGGGCCACTGAAGCTTTCTTT. It codes for CATSRDPRGATEAFF.

The J gene is TRBJ2-3, the V gene TRBV7-6; 10 bases are a match to TRBD1. Germline lookup yields CDR1 SGHVS and CDR2 FNYEAQ. J lost 2 bases, V lost 1 base, and 3 bases had no gene match. The CDR3 is 16 residues long. CDR3 loop: CASSLVTGGFTDTQYF. The CDR3 DNA sequence: TGTGCCAGCAGCTTAGTGACAGGGGGCTTCACAGATACGCAGTATTTT.

The CDR3 coding sequence is TGTGCCAGCAGCTCAGTACCTGTCCGATTCACCGGGGAGCTGTTTTTT. Amino acid sequence: CASSSVPVRFTGELFF. This chain connects TRBV27 to TRBJ2-2; D is undetermined. Trimming removed 6 bases from V and 4 bases from J, with 18 bases in between. CDR1 is MNHEY, CDR2 SMNVEV, per germline (reference sequence). This CDR3 is 16 amino acids long.

V and J are TRBV19 and TRBJ2-2; possibly TRBD1 for D (5 bases). Germline-derived CDR1 and CDR2 are LNHDA and SQIVND (reference sequence). The CDR3 loop spans 14 amino acids. Trimming pared 7 bases from V and 3 bases from J, leaving 12 bases between. The DNA of the CDR3 is TGTGCCAGTAAAGCGCAGGGATACACCGGGGAGCTGTTTTTT. This gives the protein CASKAQGYTGELFF.

The chain uses TRBV13 and TRBJ2-3; a weak D match, TRBD1 (6 bases). Germline values: CDR1 PRHDT, CDR2 FYEKMQ (reference sequence). The ends were cut back, 3 bases at V and 3 bases at J, with 10 bases in the middle. This CDR3 has 14 amino acids. The CDR3 is CASSFLTGTDTQYF. CDR3 bases: TGTGCCAGCAGCTTCCTCACAGGGACAGATACGCAGTATTTT.

The chain couples TRBV5-1 to TRBJ2-3; weak D call: TRBD1 (7 bases). There are 13 residues in the CDR3. The germline V gene encodes CDR1 SGHRS and CDR2 YFSETQ. V was shortened by 2 bases and J by 5 bases, with 9 bases between the two germline ends. The CDR3 sequence is CASSFQGGDTQYF. The CDR3 DNA follows: TGCGCCAGCAGCTTCCAGGGGGGAGATACGCAGTATTTT. Full variable domain (rest looked up from reference TRBV5-1 and TRBJ2-3): KAGVTQTPRYLIKTRGQQVTLSCSPISGHRSVSWYQQTPGQGLQFLFEYFSETQRNKGNFPGRFSGRQFSNSRSEMNVSTLELGDSALYLCASSFQGGDTQYFGPGTRLTVL.

V is TRBV11-1 and J is TRBJ2-5, with 8 bases lining up with TRBD2. This CDR3 spans 14 amino acids. V was pared by 5 bases and J by 5 bases, with 7 bases of the junction left unmatched. CDR1 is SGHAT and CDR2 is FQDESV in the germline V gene (reference sequence). The CDR3 coding sequence is TGTGCCAGCAGCCGCCGGGGGGGCGAGGAGACCCAGTACTTC. Its protein product is CASSRRGGEETQYF.

The CDR3 loop is CASSVGGWDEQFF. For the CDR3, the DNA is TGTGCCAGCAGTGTTGGGGGCTGGGATGAGCAGTTCTTC. The rearrangement links TRBV2 to TRBJ2-1; TRBD1 is a possible D gene (6 bases). CDR1 and CDR2 from the germline V gene are SNHLY and FYNNEI. Trimming left V 4 bases short and J 8 bases short, with 12 bases between. The length of the CDR3 is 13 residues.

The genes are TRBV9 and TRBJ1-1; D is uncertain. The CDR3 is made up of 14 amino acids. Germline CDR1 reads SGDLS; CDR2 reads YYNGEE. V was shortened by 0 bases and J by 1 base, with 7 bases between the two germline ends. CDR3 in amino acids: CASSVDGWNTEAFF. CDR3 bases: TGTGCCAGCAGCGTAGATGGCTGGAACACTGAAGCTTTCTTT.

The chain is built from TRBV4-2 and TRBJ2-7; D might be TRBD2 (6 bases). CDR1 is LGHNA and CDR2 is YNFKEQ in the germline V gene. The CDR3 covers 14 residues. The V end lost 1 base, the J end lost 3 bases, and 10 bases lay between the germline ends. The CDR3 loop is CASSQGVGGYEQYF. The CDR3 bases are TGTGCCAGCAGCCAAGGGGTGGGGGGCTACGAGCAGTACTTC.

The CDR3 nucleotides read TGTGCCAGCAGCCCCGGACAGGTCACTGCCTACGAGCAGTACTTC. It encodes CASSPGQVTAYEQYF. The V gene is TRBV7-8, the J gene TRBJ2-7; 7 nucleotides align to TRBD1. J gave up 2 bases and V 5 bases, and 9 bases lay outside the gene matches. Germline V gives CDR1 SGHVS, CDR2 FQNEAQ. This CDR3 contains 15 residues. The full variable domain, completed using reference TRBV7-8 and TRBJ2-7, is GAGVSQSPRYKVAKRGQDVALRCDPISGHVSLFWYQQALGQGPEFLTYFQNEAQLDKSGLPSDRFFAERPEGSVSTLKIQRTQQEDSAVYLCASSPGQVTAYEQYFGPGTRLTVT.

The chain has TRBV6-5 and TRBJ2-4; perhaps TRBD1 as D (6 bases). V lost 5 bases and J 7 bases, leaving 15 bases between the germline ends. Germline CDR1 is MNHEY and CDR2 is SVGAGI. This CDR3 region has 14 residues. CDR3 residues: CASSPDRMRNIQYF. The CDR3 DNA is TGTGCCAGCAGTCCCGACAGGATGAGGAACATTCAGTACTTC.

CDR3 residues: CASSQGDRRDQPQHF. DNA for the CDR3: TGCGCCAGCAGCCAAGGGGACAGGAGGGATCAGCCCCAGCATTTT. The chain employs TRBV4-1 and TRBJ1-5, with 8 bases identical to TRBD1. Trimming cost V 1 base and J 5 bases; bases outside gene matches: 4. The CDR3 has 15 amino acids. The germline CDR1 and CDR2 sequences are MGHRA and YSYEKL.

This chain connects TRBV10-3 to TRBJ2-2, with TRBD1 matching over 7 bases. V shed 6 bases, J shed 7 bases, and the junction held 8 bases outside the gene matches. CDR1 and CDR2 from the germline V gene are ENHRY and SYGVKD. The length of the CDR3 is 14 residues. The CDR3 reads CAIRKTGQGGELFF. The CDR3 coding sequence is TGTGCCATCAGGAAGACAGGGCAGGGCGGGGAGCTGTTTTTT.